These T cell receptor beta chains were read from a single sample in a study of T cells in Graves' hyperthyroidism and ophthalmopathy. One entry per CDR3 protein, called by TCRdb with MiXCR from the multiplex PCR reads. This sample has about 500,000 distinct CDR3 sequences, with 16% found just once. Sequencing was done on a sample of blood. These receptors were obtained from a woman between 18 and 30 years old with Graves' hyperthyroidism. Both conserved end residues are part of each CDR3. The order of the fields is V gene, D gene, clone size, J gene, CDR3 protein, CDR3 DNA. A D gene is named only where the DNA matches it firmly. Clone size is given for some rows only: seen once, a few or many times, or a class if the clone is expanded.

TRBV7-9	-	-	TRBJ2-7	CASSRSSNEQYF	TGTGCCAGCAGCCGATCTAGTAACGAGCAGTACTTC
TRBV12-3/TRBV12-4	-	many	TRBJ1-5	CASSWASNQPQHF	TGTGCCAGCAGCTGGGCAAGCAATCAGCCCCAGCATTTT
TRBV24-1	-	many	TRBJ2-1	CATSHSGRRSNNEQFF	TGTGCCACCAGTCATAGCGGACGACGCAGTAACAATGAGCAGTTCTTC
TRBV6-1	-	many	TRBJ2-5	CASSINAETQYF	TGTGCCAGCAGTATTAACGCAGAGACCCAGTACTTC
TRBV27	-	few	TRBJ2-5	CASSSGFVQETQYF	TGTGCCAGCAGCTCGGGCTTTGTTCAAGAGACCCAGTACTTC
TRBV12-3/TRBV12-4	TRBD1	many	TRBJ2-7	CASSDRVHEQYF	TGTGCCAGCAGTGACAGGGTCCACGAGCAGTACTTC
TRBV30	TRBD1	-	TRBJ1-3	CAGRDRGLAGNTIYF	TGTGCCGGCCGGGACAGGGGGCTAGCTGGAAACACCATATATTTT
TRBV12-3/TRBV12-4	TRBD1	many	TRBJ1-5	CASSPRGRLPQHF	TGTGCCAGCAGTCCCAGGGGGCGTCTGCCCCAGCATTTT
TRBV3-1	-	many	TRBJ2-7	CASSQDRAGSTYEQYF	TGTGCCAGCAGCCAAGATCGAGCAGGTTCCACCTACGAGCAGTACTTC
TRBV20-1	TRBD2	once	TRBJ2-1	CSASGTSGAYNEQFF	TGCAGTGCTAGCGGGACTAGCGGGGCTTACAATGAGCAGTTCTTC
TRBV28	-	many	TRBJ2-3	CASSLWGTSDTQYF	TGTGCCAGCAGTTTATGGGGTACATCAGATACGCAGTATTTT
TRBV20-1	-	-	TRBJ1-3	CSAKEQGALGNTIYF	TGCAGTGCTAAAGAACAGGGAGCCCTGGGAAACACCATATATTTT
TRBV5-1	-	many	TRBJ2-2	CASSARTDNTGELFF	TGCGCCAGCAGCGCCAGGACAGATAACACCGGGGAGCTGTTTTTT
TRBV12-3/TRBV12-4	TRBD1	-	TRBJ2-5	CASSAAAGGGETQYF	TGTGCCAGCAGTGCTGCGGCAGGGGGCGGAGAGACCCAGTACTTC
TRBV6-1	TRBD1	few	TRBJ2-3	CASRGTGARTDTQYF	TGTGCCAGCAGGGGGACAGGGGCGCGCACAGATACGCAGTATTTT
TRBV20-1	TRBD1	-	TRBJ1-1	CRGQGANTEAFF	TGCAGAGGACAGGGGGCGAACACTGAAGCTTTCTTT
TRBV4-3	TRBD2	-	TRBJ2-3	CASSLRRPSGGSTDTQYF	TGCGCCAGCAGCCTAAGACGGCCTAGCGGGGGGAGCACAGATACGCAGTATTTT
TRBV5-1	TRBD1	-	TRBJ2-7	CASSEPGQGKQYF	TGCGCCAGCAGCGAGCCGGGACAGGGAAAGCAGTACTTC
TRBV24-1	-	-	TRBJ1-2	CATSRNRAGGYTF	TGTGCCACCAGTCGAAACAGGGCTGGAGGCTACACCTTC
TRBV7-2	-	few	TRBJ2-7	CASSPVGTASYEQYF	TGTGCCAGCAGCCCTGTAGGGACCGCCTCCTACGAGCAGTACTTC
TRBV15	-	many	TRBJ1-5	CATSSTGNQPQHF	TGTGCCACCAGCAGTACAGGTAATCAGCCCCAGCATTTT
TRBV20-1	TRBD1	many	TRBJ1-2	CSVQPLGQGLGGYTF	TGCAGTGTTCAGCCCCTCGGACAGGGTTTGGGCGGCTACACCTTC
TRBV5-1	TRBD1	many	TRBJ1-1	CASSPRQGLNTEAFF	TGCGCCAGCAGCCCCAGACAGGGGCTGAACACTGAAGCTTTCTTT
TRBV11-3	TRBD1	many	TRBJ1-1	CASSLRQGQDAFF	TGTGCCAGCAGCTTACGACAGGGGCAGGACGCTTTCTTT
TRBV6-5	TRBD2	few	TRBJ2-7	CASSYYGRESYEQYF	TGTGCCAGCAGTTACTACGGGAGGGAGTCCTACGAGCAGTACTTC
TRBV5-6	-	-	TRBJ1-6	CASSPRVTGSPLHF	TGTGCCAGCAGCCCCAGGGTGACCGGTTCACCCCTCCACTTT